Reported below is one TCR beta chain. The record originates from a study of blood T cell repertoires in COVID-19. Study as a whole: From T cells, B-cell-depleted T cells, or PBMCs came the material, which was cDNA or gDNA.

Study processing details: Quantification of nucleated cells was approximated via reference gene primer amplification. TCRdb's copy holds only in-frame clones and misses some; the assay was immunoSEQ multiplex PCR. Clone size and the V and J calls come from that table; the DNA yielded D and trimming. The sample includes around 67,000 clones, approximately 89% of them seen just once. Germline loops: CDR1 SGHTA, CDR2 FQGNSA. The CDR3 spans 16 residues. Deletions cut 5 bases from V and 1 base from J, with 17 bases between. The receptor's source is a human donor in a cohort sampled during active COVID-19. The rearrangement joins TRBV7-2 to TRBJ1-1, with TRBD1 as a possible D gene (5 bases). Sequenced sample: peripheral blood. The CDR3 nucleotides read TGTGCCAGCAGCCCCAGAAGACAGTTCCCGAACACTGAAGCTTTCTTT. It codes for CASSPRRQFPNTEAFF.